This TCR beta chain was retrieved from a study of cytomegalovirus exposure and HLA in healthy donors. Study overall: Early release data held about 85 million unique TCRs from HLA-typed donors.

This clone showed up just once. CDR3 length: 11 amino acids. Deletions cut 2 bases from V and 4 bases from J, with 5 bases between. CDR1 is DFQATT and CDR2 is SNEGSKA in the germline V gene (reference sequence). PCR used 60 Vbeta primers and 13 Jbeta primers. Sequencing used immunoSEQ multiplex PCR; TCRdb keeps in-frame clones, though not all of them. The table has roughly 110,000 clones, 82% seen once. The chain couples TRBV20-1 to TRBJ1-2; D unclear. The receptor was derived from a woman aged 18-30 years in good health and CMV-seronegative. Input material: PBMCs. The CDR3 sequence is CSARPLYGYTF. For the CDR3, the DNA is TGCAGTGCTAGACCCCTCTATGGCTACACCTTC.